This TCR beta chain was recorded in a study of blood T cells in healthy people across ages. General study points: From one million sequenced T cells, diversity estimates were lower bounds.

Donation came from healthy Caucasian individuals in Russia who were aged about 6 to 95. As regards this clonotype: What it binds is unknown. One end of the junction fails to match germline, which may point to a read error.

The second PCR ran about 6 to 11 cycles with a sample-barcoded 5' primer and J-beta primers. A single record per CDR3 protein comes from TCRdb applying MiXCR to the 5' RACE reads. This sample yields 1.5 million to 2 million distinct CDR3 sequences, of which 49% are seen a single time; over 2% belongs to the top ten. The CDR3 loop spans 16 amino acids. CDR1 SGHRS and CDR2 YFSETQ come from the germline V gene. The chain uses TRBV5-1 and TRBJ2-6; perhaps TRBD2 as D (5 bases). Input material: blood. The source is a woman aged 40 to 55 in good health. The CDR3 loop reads CASREKDITRANILTF. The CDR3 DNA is TGCGCCAGCCGGGAAAAAGACATAACTAGGGCCAACATCCTGACTTTC.